The 32 T cell receptor beta chains below come from one sample, sequenced in a study of blood T cell repertoires in COVID-19. Sequencing was performed with immunoSEQ multiplex PCR; in TCRdb, only in-frame clones are kept and a portion is missing. The table shows about 200,000 clones, with 70% to 90% occurring only once. Sequenced: peripheral blood. The receptors were gathered from a middle-aged woman who had recovered from COVID-19.

The V gene is TRBV28, the J gene TRBJ1-1, with 7 bases lining up with TRBD1. CDR1 is MDHEN, CDR2 SYDVKM, per germline. This CDR3 has 15 amino acids. V was pared by 6 bases and J by 5 bases, with 12 bases of the junction left unmatched. The CDR3 loop is CASSRNRGGETEAFF. The CDR3 nucleotides are TGTGCCAGCAGCCGCAACAGGGGCGGGGAAACTGAAGCTTTCTTT. Variable domain in full (rest from reference TRBV28 and TRBJ1-1): DVKVTQSSRYLVKRTGEKVFLECVQDMDHENMFWYRQDPGLGLRLIYFSYDVKMKEKGDIPEGYSVSREKKERFSLILESASTNQTSMYLCASSRNRGGETEAFFGQGTRLTVV.

This rearrangement joins TRBV11-2 to TRBJ1-1; 8 bases map to TRBD1. Unmatched junction bases numbered 6, after V lost 5 bases and J lost 1 base. Germline V gives CDR1 SGHAT, CDR2 FQNNGV. CDR3 length: 15 amino acids. Written as DNA, the CDR3 is TGTGCCAGCAGCCAAGGACAGGGTTCGAACACTGAAGCTTTCTTT. Protein product: CASSQGQGSNTEAFF.

The chain joins TRBV28 to TRBJ1-2, with TRBD1 identical over 8 bases. V trimming: 5 bases; J trimming: 7 bases; junction bases outside the gene matches: 6. The length of the CDR3 is 13 residues. Germline V gives CDR1 MDHEN, CDR2 SYDVKM. The CDR3 nucleotides read TGTGCCAGCAGTACCACAGGGGGAGGTGGCTACACCTTC. As protein: CASSTTGGGGYTF.

The chain recombines TRBV19 with TRBJ1-1; D is ambiguous. The CDR3 contains 11 residues. Per germline, CDR1 LNHDA and CDR2 SQIVND (reference sequence). V shed 3 bases and J shed 10 bases, with 9 bases lying between them. The CDR3 DNA reads TGTGCCAGTAGTATGAGTGCTTCAGCTTTCTTT. Translation: CASSMSASAFF.

This chain links TRBV5-1 with TRBJ2-1; D possibly corresponds to TRBD1 (6 bases). Per the germline V gene, CDR1 is SGHRS and CDR2 is YFSETQ. V was clipped by 0 bases and J by 5 bases, with 9 bases between them. The CDR3 has 14 amino acids. The CDR3 sequence is CASSLAGDDNEQFF. The CDR3 DNA follows: TGCGCCAGCAGCTTGGCAGGGGACGACAATGAGCAGTTCTTC.

This clone was counted once. The chain links TRBV7-2 to TRBJ2-5; 12 bases line up with TRBD2. Germline CDR1 SGHTA, CDR2 FQGNSA. Unmatched junction bases numbered 6, after V lost 2 bases and J lost 8 bases. The CDR3 extends over 15 amino acids. The CDR3 DNA sequence: TGTGCCAGCAGCTTATCAAGGACTAGCGGGACTACCCAGTACTTC. Translated: CASSLSRTSGTTQYF.

This chain links TRBV30 with TRBJ1-1; 10 bases align to TRBD1. CDR3 size: 18 residues. Germline lookup yields CDR1 GTSNPN and CDR2 SVGIG (reference sequence). Trimming took 2 bases from V and 1 from J; bases not matched to a gene: 13. The CDR3, as DNA: TGTGCCTGGAGTAGGGGGACAGGGGATACGGTAAAGAACACTGAAGCTTTCTTT. Encoded protein: CAWSRGTGDTVKNTEAFF.

The CDR3 sequence is CASSYLGLAGDGDGELFF. The DNA of the CDR3 is TGTGCCAGCAGCTACCTGGGACTAGCGGGAGATGGTGACGGGGAGCTGTTTTTT. The rearrangement uses TRBV11-3 and TRBJ2-2; 14 bases line up with TRBD2. CDR1 is SGHNT and CDR2 is YENEEA in the germline V gene. The CDR3 runs to 18 residues. With 4 bases clipped from V and 7 bases from J, the junction kept 11 bases outside the gene matches.

The sample holds one count of this clone. J is TRBJ2-3 and V is TRBV6-1, with TRBD2 identical over 7 bases. V trimming: 2 bases; J trimming: 5 bases; junction bases outside the gene matches: 4. Germline CDR1 and CDR2: MNHNS and SASEGT. The CDR3 spans 14 residues. CDR3 in amino acids: CASSEPPGGDTQYF. Written as DNA, the CDR3 is TGTGCCAGCAGTGAACCGCCGGGGGGAGATACGCAGTATTTT.

This clone has more than one count but fewer than ten. It is unclear where the CDR3 begins or ends on the DNA, so no DNA is shown, and the CDR3 is as TCRdb lists it. This chain uses TRBV28 with TRBJ1-5; the D call TRBD1 from the table was never checked on the DNA. Germline CDR1 MDHEN, CDR2 SYDVKM. The CDR3 numbers 14 amino acids, ends counted. This chain's CDR3 is CASSSSGQGRLQHF.

The rearrangement links TRBV19 to TRBJ1-5, with a possible D match to TRBD1 (6 bases). CDR3 length: 13 residues. Germline V gene lookup returns CDR1 LNHDA and CDR2 SQIVND (reference sequence). Trimming removed 11 bases from V and 4 bases from J, with 15 bases in between. CDR3 DNA sequence: TGTGCCTCAGGGGCAGTCCTAAATCAGCCCCAGCATTTT. The encoded protein is CASGAVLNQPQHF.

The J gene is TRBJ2-3, the V gene TRBV7-2; 10 bases are a match to TRBD2. CDR3 size: 14 residues. Germline V CDR1 and CDR2: SGHTA, FQGNSA. The ends lost 10 bases at V and 0 bases at J; junction bases unmatched: 4. The CDR3 reads CAIKLAGSTDTQYF. The DNA for the CDR3 is TGTGCCATCAAACTAGCGGGAAGCACAGATACGCAGTATTTT.

The chain links TRBV5-4 to TRBJ1-2, with D possibly TRBD1 on 6 matching bases. This CDR3 is 14 amino acids long. Germline values: CDR1 SGHNT, CDR2 YYREEE (reference sequence). Trimming removed 4 bases from V and 8 bases from J, with 18 bases in between. The DNA of the CDR3 is TGTGCCAGCAGCCAGGAAAGGGGGGGATACGGCTACACCTTC. Its protein product is CASSQERGGYGYTF.

The chain links TRBV19 to TRBJ1-1; D is undetermined. Trimming took 1 base from V and 0 from J, leaving 6 bases between them. This CDR3 spans 14 amino acids. The germline V gene encodes CDR1 LNHDA and CDR2 SQIVND (reference sequence). CDR3 loop: CASSIGALNTEAFF. The DNA of the CDR3 is TGTGCCAGTAGTATAGGGGCTTTGAACACTGAAGCTTTCTTT.

This chain joins TRBV28 and TRBJ2-7; 8 positions match TRBD1. CDR3 length: 16 residues. J lost 2 bases, V lost 7 bases, and 13 bases had no gene match. Germline lookup yields CDR1 MDHEN and CDR2 SYDVKM. CDR3 in amino acids: CASIPLDRAIPYEQYF. The CDR3 DNA reads TGTGCCAGCATTCCGTTGGACAGGGCAATACCCTACGAGCAGTACTTC.

The chain links TRBV30 to TRBJ1-5; a possible D gene is TRBD1 (6 bases). The CDR3 loop spans 14 amino acids. CDR1 is GTSNPN, CDR2 SVGIG, per germline (reference sequence). The germline V and J ends were trimmed by 0 bases and 6 bases, with 12 bases remaining between them. CDR3 in DNA: TGTGCCTGGAGTGTACTGGGGGCTAGTCAGCCCCAGCATTTT. This translates into CAWSVLGASQPQHF.

The V call is TRBV5-1, the J call TRBJ2-5, with D perhaps TRBD1 (7 bases). The germline CDR1 and CDR2 sequences are SGHRS and YFSETQ. V lost 5 bases and J lost 2, with 16 bases in between. The CDR3 spans 15 residues. CDR3 bases: TGCGCCAGCAGAGGCGGGACAGCGAAACAAGAGACCCAGTACTTC. Amino acids: CASRGGTAKQETQYF.

This clone showed up just a few times. This chain links TRBV18 with TRBJ1-5, with 8 bases identical to TRBD1. Germline V gene sequence: CDR1 KGHSH, CDR2 LQKENI. CDR3 size: 15 residues. The V segment lost 2 bases and the J segment 4 bases; nucleotides outside the gene matches: 4. CDR3: CASSPNRQGNQPQHF. The CDR3 DNA follows: TGTGCCAGCTCACCAAATCGACAGGGGAATCAGCCCCAGCATTTT.

The chain uses TRBV24-1 and TRBJ2-3; D gene ambiguous. This CDR3 has 15 amino acids. Germline CDR1 is KGHDR and CDR2 is SFDVKD. V gave up 2 bases and J gave up 6 bases, with 14 bases separating them. CDR3 sequence: CATSDSGQFGDTQYF. CDR3 coding DNA: TGTGCCACCAGTGATTCGGGTCAGTTTGGGGATACGCAGTATTTT.

This clone occurred once. The chain carries TRBV7-9 and TRBJ1-1, with TRBD1 identical over 8 bases. Germline CDR1 SEHNR, CDR2 FQNEAQ (reference sequence). Trimming cost V 0 bases and J 0 bases; bases outside gene matches: 12. The CDR3 covers 19 residues. This chain's CDR3 is CASSLAGGTGALMNTEAFF. The CDR3 region has the DNA TGTGCCAGCAGCTTAGCGGGGGGGACAGGCGCTCTCATGAACACTGAAGCTTTCTTT.

The chain uses TRBV20-1 and TRBJ1-5, with 7 bases matching TRBD1. The V gene end was trimmed by 3 bases and the J gene end by 1 base; junction bases not matched to a gene: 9. The CDR3 extends over 16 amino acids. Per the germline V gene, CDR1 is DFQATT and CDR2 is SNEGSKA (reference sequence). The CDR3 DNA follows: TGCAGTGCTAGTAAGGGGGCGAGTATCAGCAATCAGCCCCAGCATTTT. Encoded protein: CSASKGASISNQPQHF.

The chain combines TRBV3-1 (or the pseudogene TRBV3-2) with TRBJ2-1, with 10 bases fitting TRBD2. V lost 4 bases, J lost 1 base, and 4 bases stayed unmatched. Germline loops: CDR1 LGHDT, CDR2 YNNKEL (reference sequence). This CDR3 has 16 residues. The CDR3 nucleotides are TGTGCCAGCAGCCCGAATAGCGGGAGGTCCTACAATGAGCAGTTCTTC. Protein: CASSPNSGRSYNEQFF.

The chain is built from TRBV4-2 and TRBJ2-3; D call uncertain. The CDR3 is 14 amino acids. Germline V gene sequence: CDR1 LGHNA, CDR2 YNFKEQ. Trimming took off 1 base at V and 14 bases at J, with 19 bases between the two ends. This CDR3 reads CASSQVVAANIPYF. The CDR3 DNA sequence: TGTGCCAGCAGCCAAGTGGTGGCGGCTAATATTCCGTATTTT.

This rearrangement joins TRBV6-2 or TRBV6-3 to TRBJ2-7, with a possible D match to TRBD1 (6 bases). Germline loops: CDR1 MNHEY, CDR2 SVGEGT. Trimming stripped 0 bases from V and 0 bases from J, with 12 bases between. This CDR3 region has 16 residues. In DNA, the CDR3 is TGTGCCAGCAGTTACTCTCACAGGGACAACTCCTACGAGCAGTACTTC. This encodes CASSYSHRDNSYEQYF.

Only one count was recorded for this clone. This chain links TRBV5-4 with TRBJ2-6; weak D call: TRBD1 (6 bases). This CDR3 is built from 15 residues. V was trimmed by 2 bases and J by 0 bases, leaving 6 bases between them. Germline V lookup: CDR1 SGHNT, CDR2 YYREEE (reference sequence). CDR3 coding DNA: TGTGCCAGCAGCTTACAGGGCTCTGGGGCCAACGTCCTGACTTTC. It yields the protein CASSLQGSGANVLTF.

The chain has TRBV19 and TRBJ1-1; no reliable D call. V was cut by 7 bases and J by 0 bases, with 15 bases left in between. Looked up from germline, CDR1 is LNHDA and CDR2 is SQIVND (reference sequence). This CDR3 region has 15 residues. In DNA form, the CDR3 reads TGTGCCAGTAAGCGTGGCGGTTCCATGAACACTGAAGCTTTCTTT. It specifies CASKRGGSMNTEAFF.

The gene calls are TRBV5-1 and TRBJ2-1; D perhaps matches TRBD2 (5 bases). V was cut by 4 bases and J by 1 base, with 12 bases left in between. The V gene's germline CDR1 is SGHRS and CDR2 YFSETQ. The CDR3 contains 15 residues. The CDR3 reads CASSEGLGSYNEQFF. The CDR3 region has the DNA TGCGCCAGCAGCGAAGGACTCGGTTCCTACAATGAGCAGTTCTTC.

CDR3 bases: TGTGCCACCAGCGCCTTGGGGGGGGACTCCTACAATGAGCAGTTCTTC. Translated, it gives CATSALGGDSYNEQFF. The chain is built from TRBV15 and TRBJ2-1, with 7 bases matching TRBD2. With V trimmed by 5 bases and J by 0 bases, 7 bases remained unmatched. Germline CDR1 LNHNV, CDR2 YYDKDF (reference sequence). The CDR3 sequence is 16 residues long.

In DNA form, the CDR3 reads TGTGCCAGCTGGGCTGGAGCGGGGGAGGTAGATACGCAGTATTTT. The encoded protein is CASWAGAGEVDTQYF. The chain uses TRBV6-5 and TRBJ2-3; 8 nucleotides match TRBD2. The trim removed 8 bases at V and 5 bases at J, leaving 12 bases unmatched. The CDR3 consists of 15 residues. Germline CDR1 and CDR2: MNHEY and SVGAGI.

The rearrangement links TRBV7-5 to TRBJ1-6; the table gives TRBD1 as D, unverified against the DNA. TRBV7-5 corresponds to a pseudogene. The CDR3 has 18 residues. The CDR3 DNA reads as TGTGCCAGAAGCCCCCGGACAGGGGGCGTCGACGGGAATTCACCCCTCCACTTT. The encoded protein is CARSPRTGGVDGNSPLHF.

V gene TRBV19 combines with J gene TRBJ1-6, with a tentative D call TRBD1 (5 bases). The V end lost 4 bases, the J end lost 7 bases, and 11 bases lay between the germline ends. This CDR3 spans 14 amino acids. Germline V CDR1 and CDR2: LNHDA, SQIVND (reference sequence). The chain's CDR3 is CASSRRDGNSPLHF. The CDR3 nucleotides read TGTGCCAGTAGTAGGAGGGACGGCAATTCACCCCTCCACTTT.

The rearrangement links TRBV2 to TRBJ2-7; maybe TRBD2 (5 bases). The V gene's germline CDR1 is SNHLY and CDR2 FYNNEI. The CDR3 runs to 12 residues. V shed 7 bases and J shed 5 bases, with 12 bases lying between them. CDR3 coding DNA: TGTGCCAGCACCACAGACTATGACGAGCAGTACTTC. It specifies CASTTDYDEQYF.